The source of this TCR beta chain is a study of cytomegalovirus exposure and HLA in healthy donors. Study-level information: Prior work identified 100 million to 130 million unique TCR beta sequences in some 180 million T cells.

On this clone itself: Antigen unknown.

A multiplex PCR was run with 60 Vbeta primers and 13 Jbeta primers. The protocol was immunoSEQ multiplex PCR, while the TCRdb copy is restricted to in-frame clones and leaves out a portion. The sample shows about 130,000 clones, about four fifths of them seen only once. The CDR3 contains 16 residues. Trimming removed 7 bases from V and 3 bases from J, with 20 bases in between. From germline, CDR1 is MNHEY and CDR2 SMNVEV (reference sequence). Study-level findings and limits: Among TCR beta chains of equal frequency, HLA-associated ones were more clonally expanded in a later analysis. Later on, a genetic analysis was performed. It linked a missense variant in DCLRE1C with V- and J-gene trimming of TCR beta. According to an earlier analysis, most TCR beta V segments yielded productive rearrangements about 87% or about 30% of the time.

The chain uses TRBV27 and TRBJ2-3, with D maybe TRBD2 (7 bases). The specimen was PBMCs. The source of this sequence is a woman aged 40 to 55 in good health and CMV-seronegative. The CDR3 spells CASNAWGGARTDTQYF. The DNA of the CDR3 is TGTGCCAGCAATGCTTGGGGGGGCGCCCGGACAGATACGCAGTATTTT.